This T cell receptor beta chain emerged from a study of cytomegalovirus exposure and HLA in healthy donors. As for the study in general: Prior work identified under 130 million unique TCR beta sequences in some 200 million T cells.

The PCR was carried out with 60 Vbeta primers and 13 Jbeta primers. Clones were sequenced by immunoSEQ multiplex PCR, and TCRdb holds only the in-frame ones, with some missing. The sample consists of around 150,000 clones, about 71% of them appearing once. The V gene lost 5 bases and the J gene lost 0 bases, with 15 bases spanning the gap. This CDR3 has 16 residues. Germline CDR1 is SEHNR and CDR2 is FQNEAQ (reference sequence). In this sample, this clone turned up once. Its antigen is as yet unknown. Findings and caveats of the study: Later analysis found that TCR beta chains associated with HLA were more clonally expanded than other, equally common chains. A prior analysis recorded that most TCR beta V segments were productive about 87% or about 30% of the time. Per published accounts, TCR beta sequences correctly predicted the HLA-A and HLA-B alleles of most subjects.

V is TRBV7-9 and J is TRBJ2-3, with D unclear. This clonotype was obtained from a woman between 25 and 40 years old in good health and CMV-seronegative. Sequencing used PBMCs. This CDR3 reads CASSRNALGSTDTQYF. CDR3 bases: TGTGCCAGCAGCCGAAATGCGCTAGGTAGCACAGATACGCAGTATTTT.